This paragraph reports one T cell receptor beta chain. This entry belongs to a study of blood T cell repertoires in COVID-19. Some clones are missing from TCRdb's copy, which holds only in-frame ones; the method was immunoSEQ multiplex PCR. The table shows 210,000 or so clones, with over 80% occurring only once. The CDR3 runs 13 residues. Deletions cut 3 bases from V and 7 bases from J, with 10 bases between. The V gene's germline CDR1 is SGHTA and CDR2 FQGNSA. The receptor comes from a woman in her 30s with COVID-19, enrolled during active disease. The J gene is TRBJ2-1, the V gene TRBV7-2; perhaps TRBD1 as D (5 bases). The source material was peripheral blood. CDR3 amino acids: CASSLQGRNEQFF. Written as DNA, the CDR3 is TGTGCCAGCAGCTTGCAGGGAAGAAATGAGCAGTTCTTC.